Listed below are T cell receptor beta chains from one sample, sequenced in a study of post-analysis software for immune sequencing data. TCRdb re-called the PCR reads through MiXCR, storing one row per CDR3 protein. This table holds 350,000 to 500,000 distinct CDR3 sequences, over 30% found once. Sequenced sample: blood. The receptors were gathered from a girl aged 2-10 years with multiple sclerosis. CDR3s include the opening cysteine and the closing phenylalanine or tryptophan. Fields, in order: D gene, V gene, J gene, clone size, CDR3 protein, CDR3 DNA. D genes are given only for firm matches. A clone size is listed for some rows: how often the clone was seen (once, few, many), or a class if it is expanded.

d_call: .
v_call: TRBV28
j_call: TRBJ2-7
clone_size: few
cdr3_aa: CASSTGVYEQYF
cdr3_nt: TGTGCCAGCAGCACAGGTGTGTACGAGCAGTACTTC

d_call: TRBD1
v_call: TRBV6-4
j_call: TRBJ2-1
clone_size: few
cdr3_aa: CASSDQGAGAEQFF
cdr3_nt: TGTGCCAGCAGTGACCAGGGGGCAGGGGCTGAGCAGTTCTTC

d_call: .
v_call: TRBV5-1
j_call: TRBJ2-7
clone_size: many
cdr3_aa: CASSLREGSPYEQYF
cdr3_nt: TGCGCCAGCAGCTTGCGAGAGGGCTCGCCCTACGAGCAGTACTTC

d_call: .
v_call: TRBV29-1
j_call: TRBJ1-2
clone_size: few
cdr3_aa: CSVVSELNYGYTF
cdr3_nt: TGCAGCGTTGTATCGGAACTTAACTATGGCTACACCTTC

d_call: .
v_call: TRBV20-1
j_call: TRBJ2-7
clone_size: .
cdr3_aa: CSARVEGYEQYF
cdr3_nt: TGCAGTGCTAGAGTGGAGGGTTACGAGCAGTACTTC

d_call: .
v_call: TRBV12-3/TRBV12-4
j_call: TRBJ1-2
clone_size: .
cdr3_aa: CASSFRDARYGYTF
cdr3_nt: TGTGCCAGCAGTTTCCGGGACGCCCGCTATGGCTACACCTTC

d_call: TRBD1
v_call: TRBV28
j_call: TRBJ1-4
clone_size: .
cdr3_aa: CASRRDRGIITNEKLFF
cdr3_nt: TGTGCCAGCAGGCGGGACAGGGGGATTATTACTAATGAAAAACTGTTTTTT

d_call: .
v_call: TRBV28
j_call: TRBJ2-3
clone_size: few
cdr3_aa: CASSLWSDTQYF
cdr3_nt: TGTGCCAGCAGTTTATGGTCAGATACGCAGTATTTT

d_call: TRBD1
v_call: TRBV29-1
j_call: TRBJ1-5
clone_size: few
cdr3_aa: CSVGQGSNQPQHF
cdr3_nt: TGCAGCGTTGGACAGGGGAGTAATCAGCCCCAGCATTTT

d_call: .
v_call: TRBV9
j_call: TRBJ2-7
clone_size: once
cdr3_aa: CASSVAGGGSYNEQYF
cdr3_nt: TGTGCCAGCAGCGTAGCTGGGGGCGGCTCCTACAATGAGCAGTACTTC

d_call: .
v_call: TRBV5-1
j_call: TRBJ2-5
clone_size: .
cdr3_aa: CASRLDGGPQETQYF
cdr3_nt: TGCGCCAGCAGACTTGATGGGGGGCCCCAAGAGACCCAGTACTTC

d_call: TRBD2
v_call: TRBV5-6
j_call: TRBJ2-7
clone_size: .
cdr3_aa: CASSIGHGTTYEQYF
cdr3_nt: TGTGCCAGCAGCATAGGGCACGGGACTACCTACGAGCAGTACTTC

d_call: .
v_call: TRBV2
j_call: TRBJ2-1
clone_size: .
cdr3_aa: CASILWDEQFF
cdr3_nt: TGTGCCAGCATCCTTTGGGATGAGCAGTTCTTC

d_call: .
v_call: TRBV7-8
j_call: TRBJ2-5
clone_size: .
cdr3_aa: CASRSEYGGPQETQYF
cdr3_nt: TGTGCCAGCAGATCAGAATACGGGGGGCCCCAAGAGACCCAGTACTTC

d_call: .
v_call: TRBV6-5
j_call: TRBJ1-6
clone_size: .
cdr3_aa: CASSYERLPNSPLHF
cdr3_nt: TGTGCCAGCAGTTACGAAAGGTTACCCAATTCACCCCTCCACTTT

d_call: .
v_call: TRBV28
j_call: TRBJ2-4
clone_size: many
cdr3_aa: CASSFEGSLQYF
cdr3_nt: TGTGCCAGCAGTTTCGAGGGGAGCTTACAGTACTTC

d_call: .
v_call: TRBV5-1
j_call: TRBJ2-7
clone_size: .
cdr3_aa: CASSLKRADTYEQYF
cdr3_nt: TGCGCCAGCAGCTTGAAGCGGGCAGATACCTACGAGCAGTACTTC

d_call: TRBD2
v_call: TRBV20-1
j_call: TRBJ2-3
clone_size: .
cdr3_aa: CSASPPLAGYSTDTQYF
cdr3_nt: TGCAGTGCTAGCCCCCCCCTAGCGGGGTATAGCACAGATACGCAGTATTTT

d_call: .
v_call: TRBV18
j_call: TRBJ2-7
clone_size: .
cdr3_aa: CASSPQGLQRGEQYF
cdr3_nt: TGTGCCAGCTCACCGCAGGGACTCCAGAGGGGCGAGCAGTACTTC

d_call: TRBD2
v_call: TRBV6-5
j_call: TRBJ2-1
clone_size: .
cdr3_aa: CASTPGVAGAHNEQFF
cdr3_nt: TGTGCCAGCACGCCGGGGGTAGCGGGGGCTCACAATGAGCAGTTCTTC

d_call: TRBD1
v_call: TRBV12-3/TRBV12-4
j_call: TRBJ1-2
clone_size: .
cdr3_aa: CASSLDPGGAGGYTF
cdr3_nt: TGTGCCAGCAGTTTAGATCCAGGGGGCGCGGGTGGCTACACCTTC

d_call: TRBD2
v_call: TRBV12-3/TRBV12-4
j_call: TRBJ2-4
clone_size: .
cdr3_aa: CASSTRTSGVEYF
cdr3_nt: TGTGCCAGCAGTACCCGGACTAGCGGTGTGGAGTACTTC

d_call: .
v_call: TRBV27
j_call: TRBJ1-1
clone_size: .
cdr3_aa: CASSFDSRTNTEAFF
cdr3_nt: TGTGCCAGCAGTTTCGATTCCAGGACGAACACTGAAGCTTTCTTT

d_call: .
v_call: TRBV10-3
j_call: TRBJ2-5
clone_size: .
cdr3_aa: CAIRGQSQETQYF
cdr3_nt: TGTGCCATCAGGGGACAATCTCAAGAGACCCAGTACTTC

d_call: .
v_call: TRBV2
j_call: TRBJ2-7
clone_size: .
cdr3_aa: CASLGAYEQYF
cdr3_nt: TGTGCCAGCCTCGGGGCGTACGAGCAGTACTTC

d_call: .
v_call: TRBV29-1
j_call: TRBJ2-3
clone_size: .
cdr3_aa: CSVERGYTDTQYF
cdr3_nt: TGCAGCGTTGAACGGGGATACACAGATACGCAGTATTTT

d_call: .
v_call: TRBV5-1
j_call: TRBJ2-6
clone_size: .
cdr3_aa: CASSLEVGPPGANVLTF
cdr3_nt: TGCGCCAGCAGCTTGGAGGTGGGACCCCCAGGGGCCAACGTCCTGACTTTC

d_call: .
v_call: TRBV15
j_call: TRBJ1-5
clone_size: once
cdr3_aa: CATSREIGGMGPQHF
cdr3_nt: TGTGCCACCAGCAGAGAAATCGGGGGGATGGGGCCCCAGCATTTT

d_call: TRBD1
v_call: TRBV6-5
j_call: TRBJ1-5
clone_size: few
cdr3_aa: CASRQGTGVQPQHF
cdr3_nt: TGTGCCAGCAGGCAGGGGACAGGGGTACAGCCCCAGCATTTT

d_call: TRBD1
v_call: TRBV10-3
j_call: TRBJ2-7
clone_size: .
cdr3_aa: CAISEQGPEQYF
cdr3_nt: TGTGCCATCAGTGAACAGGGGCCCGAGCAGTACTTC

d_call: TRBD1
v_call: TRBV20-1
j_call: TRBJ1-6
clone_size: few
cdr3_aa: CSAQFVTGGNSPLHF
cdr3_nt: TGCAGTGCGCAGTTTGTCACAGGGGGCAATTCACCCCTCCACTTT

d_call: .
v_call: TRBV5-1
j_call: TRBJ2-4
clone_size: .
cdr3_aa: CASSLIDSKNIQYF
cdr3_nt: TGCGCCAGCAGCTTGATCGACAGCAAAAACATTCAGTACTTC

d_call: TRBD1
v_call: TRBV12-3/TRBV12-4
j_call: TRBJ1-2
clone_size: .
cdr3_aa: CASRTGGSFYGYTF
cdr3_nt: TGTGCCAGCAGGACAGGGGGATCTTTTTATGGCTACACCTTC

d_call: .
v_call: TRBV6-5
j_call: TRBJ2-5
clone_size: .
cdr3_aa: CASSYSFSDLETQYF
cdr3_nt: TGTGCCAGCAGTTACTCGTTCTCAGACCTGGAGACCCAGTACTTC

d_call: .
v_call: TRBV24-1
j_call: TRBJ2-1
clone_size: .
cdr3_aa: CATSEPDYSYNEQFF
cdr3_nt: TGTGCCACCAGTGAGCCAGACTACAGTTACAATGAGCAGTTCTTC

d_call: .
v_call: TRBV12-3/TRBV12-4
j_call: TRBJ2-3
clone_size: few
cdr3_aa: CASSGLTRDHSTDTQYF
cdr3_nt: TGTGCCAGCAGTGGATTGACTCGGGACCACAGCACAGATACGCAGTATTTT

d_call: .
v_call: TRBV29-1
j_call: TRBJ2-5
clone_size: many
cdr3_aa: CSVDRGGETQYF
cdr3_nt: TGCAGCGTTGACAGAGGGGGTGAGACCCAGTACTTC

d_call: .
v_call: TRBV20-1
j_call: TRBJ1-6
clone_size: .
cdr3_aa: CSASRTSSYNSPLHF
cdr3_nt: TGCAGTGCTAGCAGAACAAGCTCCTATAATTCACCCCTCCACTTT

d_call: .
v_call: TRBV29-1
j_call: TRBJ2-3
clone_size: .
cdr3_aa: CSVAPRERGTDTQYF
cdr3_nt: TGCAGCGTTGCACCTCGTGAGAGGGGCACAGATACGCAGTATTTT

d_call: .
v_call: TRBV12-3/TRBV12-4
j_call: TRBJ2-2
clone_size: few
cdr3_aa: CASSLSGAFTGELFF
cdr3_nt: TGTGCCAGCAGTTTATCAGGGGCTTTCACCGGGGAGCTGTTTTTT

d_call: .
v_call: TRBV7-2
j_call: TRBJ2-7
clone_size: few
cdr3_aa: CASSLSWDGYSYEQYF
cdr3_nt: TGTGCCAGCAGCTTGTCTTGGGACGGATACTCCTACGAGCAGTACTTC

d_call: .
v_call: TRBV6-6
j_call: TRBJ1-5
clone_size: .
cdr3_aa: CASSYPRTDSNQPQHF
cdr3_nt: TGTGCCAGCAGTTACCCTCGGACAGATAGCAATCAGCCCCAGCATTTT

d_call: .
v_call: TRBV27
j_call: TRBJ2-5
clone_size: .
cdr3_aa: CASSLFGGGGAQYF
cdr3_nt: TGTGCCAGCAGTTTATTTGGTGGGGGCGGGGCCCAGTACTTC